The 24 T cell receptor beta chains below come from one sample, sequenced in a study of blood T cells in healthy people across ages. Together with a sample-barcoded 5' primer, a J-beta primer mix was included in a second PCR lasting roughly 6 to 12 cycles. TCRdb recomputed calls from the 5' RACE reads with MiXCR, one row per CDR3 protein. The sample lists some 1.5 million distinct CDR3 sequences, approximately 43% occurring once. The sample taken for sequencing was blood. The receptors stem from a woman younger than 35 in good health.

This clonotype was observed a few times. As DNA, the CDR3 is TGTGCCAGCAGCGCCCCGGGACTACTGGACTCCTACAATGAGCAGTACTTC. This sequence encodes CASSAPGLLDSYNEQYF. The rearrangement uses TRBV3-1 and TRBJ2-1; 7 bases are a match to TRBD2. The last part of the DNA fits TRBJ2-7 better; the J call may be wrong. This CDR3 has 17 amino acids. CDR1 and CDR2 (germline): LGHDT, YNNKEL (reference sequence).

This chain links TRBV3-1 with TRBJ2-1, with a weak D call TRBD2 (5 bases). The CDR3 is 14 residues long. Trimming stripped 2 bases from V and 8 bases from J, with 13 bases between. CDR1 is LGHDT, CDR2 YNNKEL, per germline (reference sequence). The CDR3 is CASSQSGLSDEQFF. The CDR3 nucleotides are TGTGCCAGCAGCCAATCCGGACTGTCGGATGAGCAGTTCTTC.

This clonotype has at least ten counts. The genes are TRBV25-1 and TRBJ2-7, with D perhaps matching TRBD1 (6 bases). The CDR3 covers 15 residues. Germline V lookup: CDR1 MGHDK, CDR2 SYGVNS. Trimming pared 1 base from V and 3 bases from J, leaving 13 bases between. The CDR3 sequence is CASSEFRQADYEQYF. The DNA for the CDR3 is TGTGCCAGCAGTGAATTTCGACAGGCGGACTACGAGCAGTACTTC.

A word on this clonotype: A read error may account for a junction end that differs from germline. V is TRBV7-9 and J is TRBJ1-1; no clear D. The CDR3 totals 15 residues. Germline V CDR1 and CDR2: SEHNR, FQNEAQ (reference sequence). CDR3 in DNA: TGTGCCAGCAGCTTGCCCCTTTGGGCGAACGCTGAAGCTTTCTTT. Encoded protein: CASSLPLWANAEAFF.

As to this clonotype: A junction boundary mismatches the germline segment, possibly from a read error. This chain links TRBV3-1 with TRBJ2-6; the D is unclear. The CDR3 length is 14 residues. CDR1 and CDR2 from the germline V gene are LGHDT and YNNKEL (reference sequence). The CDR3 DNA sequence: TGTGCCGGCAGCCATATATCTGGGGCCAACGTCCTGACTTTC. Translated, it gives CAGSHISGANVLTF.

This clonotype was seen a few times. This sequence joins TRBV20-1 and TRBJ2-4; 7 bases are shared with TRBD1. The DNA end is more similar to TRBJ2-7, so the J call may be wrong. The germline V gene encodes CDR1 DFQATT and CDR2 SNEGSKA (reference sequence). The CDR3 runs 14 residues. The DNA of the CDR3 is TGCAGTGCTAGAGGGGGACAGACCCGCTACGAGCAGTACTTC. Translating it yields CSARGGQTRYEQYF.

V usage is TRBV28 and J usage is TRBJ2-1; 8 bases fit TRBD2. Germline CDR1 MDHEN, CDR2 SYDVKM. V trimming: 5 bases; J trimming: 5 bases; junction bases outside the gene matches: 8. The CDR3 runs to 15 residues. The CDR3 sequence: CASSPPGLGHNEQFF. CDR3 coding DNA: TGTGCCAGCAGTCCCCCGGGACTAGGGCACAATGAGCAGTTCTTC.

The genes are TRBV20-1 and TRBJ2-1, with D possibly matching TRBD2 (6 bases). This CDR3 comprises 16 residues. V lost 3 bases, J lost 0 bases, and 15 bases lay in between. Germline V gene sequence: CDR1 DFQATT, CDR2 SNEGSKA (reference sequence). The chain's CDR3 is CSASGAAGTSYNEQFF. In nucleotides, the CDR3 is TGCAGTGCTAGTGGGGCGGCGGGGACCTCCTACAATGAGCAGTTCTTC.

The CDR3 is CSAREPREAPYEQYF. The CDR3 nucleotides read TGCAGTGCTAGGGAACCAAGGGAGGCCCCCTACGAGCAGTACTTC. This sequence joins TRBV20-1 and TRBJ2-7; tentatively, D is TRBD2 (6 bases). Deletions cut 3 bases from V and 2 bases from J, with 17 bases between. CDR1 and CDR2 (germline): DFQATT, SNEGSKA (reference sequence). CDR3 length: 15 residues.

This chain uses TRBV6-5 with TRBJ1-1; 7 bases line up with TRBD1. Germline V gene data show CDR1 as MNHEY and CDR2 as SVGAGI. The CDR3 extends over 15 amino acids. The V segment lost 10 bases and the J segment 1 base; nucleotides outside the gene matches: 12. The CDR3 nucleotides are TGTGCCACTACAGGGACAGATGTTACGAACACTGAAGCTTTCTTT. It codes for CATTGTDVTNTEAFF.

The CDR3 DNA reads as TGTGCCAGCAGCCAAAGAAGCGGGACCGTGTACGAGCAGTACTTC. This codes for CASSQRSGTVYEQYF. The chain has TRBV3-1 and TRBJ2-7; 7 bases are shared with TRBD2. Germline CDR1 is LGHDT and CDR2 is YNNKEL (reference sequence). V trimming: 2 bases; J trimming: 4 bases; junction bases outside the gene matches: 8. This CDR3 region has 15 residues.

This clonotype was counted a few times. V gene TRBV3-1 combines with J gene TRBJ2-1; TRBD2 might be the D (6 bases). This CDR3 has 17 amino acids. CDR1 is LGHDT and CDR2 is YNNKEL in the germline V gene (reference sequence). Between the trimmed V and J ends, which lost 4 bases and 0 bases, there was a span of 16 bases. CDR3 DNA: TGTGCCAGCAGCCGTGGGGCGGGGTGGGGCTCCTACAATGAGCAGTTCTTC. Protein sequence: CASSRGAGWGSYNEQFF.

This chain connects TRBV28 to TRBJ2-4; D is unclear. The J call may be wrong; the DNA end is better matched by TRBJ2-7. CDR3 length equals 12 residues. Looked up from germline, CDR1 is MDHEN and CDR2 is SYDVKM. CDR3 in amino acids: CATAGHLYEQYF. The CDR3 coding sequence is TGTGCCACTGCAGGCCACCTCTACGAGCAGTACTTC.

V is TRBV9 and J is TRBJ1-6; D is undetermined. This CDR3 is 14 amino acids long. From germline, CDR1 is SGDLS and CDR2 YYNGEE. The V gene lost 3 bases and the J gene lost 7 bases, with 11 bases spanning the gap. The CDR3 sequence is CASSGEVGNSPLHF. In DNA, the CDR3 is TGTGCCAGCAGCGGAGAGGTTGGGAATTCACCCCTCCACTTT. The complete variable domain, with remaining parts taken from reference TRBV9 and TRBJ1-6, reads DSGVTQTPKHLITATGQRVTLRCSPRSGDLSVYWYQQSLDQGLQFLIQYYNGEERAKGNILERFSAQQFPDLHSELNLSSLELGDSALYFCASSGEVGNSPLHFGNGTRLTVT.

The gene calls are TRBV18 and TRBJ2-7; D not certain. The J call is in doubt because the DNA end fits TRBJ2-5 better. Germline V gene sequence: CDR1 KGHSH, CDR2 LQKENI. CDR3 length: 12 amino acids. The CDR3: CASSPEEGTQYF. The CDR3 DNA follows: TGTGCCAGCTCACCAGAGGAAGGGACCCAGTACTTC.

This clonotype was seen only a few times. The chain carries TRBV4-1 and TRBJ1-2, with D unresolved. Germline V lookup: CDR1 MGHRA, CDR2 YSYEKL. The CDR3 contains 14 residues. V was trimmed by 5 bases and J by 1 base, leaving 11 bases between them. The CDR3 protein is CASSSSALNYGYTF. CDR3 coding DNA: TGCGCCAGCAGCAGTTCGGCGCTTAACTATGGCTACACCTTC.

In its sample, this clonotype was seen a few times. The chain uses TRBV7-3 and TRBJ2-7; D ambiguous. Germline assignment: CDR1 SGHTA and CDR2 FQGTGA. The CDR3 totals 13 residues. V was clipped by 2 bases and J by 3 bases, with 8 bases between them. CDR3 protein: CASSLLRRYEQYF. CDR3 coding DNA: TGTGCCAGCAGCTTACTAAGGCGCTACGAGCAGTACTTC.

This clonotype was observed a handful of times. The V and J genes are TRBV24-1 and TRBJ2-1; D may correspond to TRBD1 or TRBD2 (5 bases each). The CDR3 has 18 amino acids. V was shortened by 4 bases and J by 0 bases, with 18 bases between the two germline ends. Germline lookup yields CDR1 KGHDR and CDR2 SFDVKD. CDR3 sequence reads: CATSDLPGPRSSYNEQFF. The CDR3 nucleotides are TGTGCCACCAGTGACCTACCGGGACCCCGGAGCTCCTACAATGAGCAGTTCTTC.

V usage is TRBV7-3 and J usage is TRBJ2-3, with TRBD1 as a possible D gene (6 bases). Germline CDR1 reads SGHTA; CDR2 reads FQGTGA. V dropped 0 bases and J dropped 1 base, with 17 bases sitting between them. The CDR3 sequence is 18 residues long. Written as DNA, the CDR3 is TGTGCCAGCAGCTTAACTTTTGGGGGCGGAGGTCGCACAGATACGCAGTATTTT. Amino acids: CASSLTFGGGGRTDTQYF.

The chain carries TRBV20-1 and TRBJ2-7; D uncertain. CDR3 length equals 13 residues. V lost 0 bases and J 2 bases, leaving 8 bases between the germline ends. Germline lookup yields CDR1 DFQATT and CDR2 SNEGSKA (reference sequence). CDR3 sequence: CSARDLGAYEQYF. The DNA of the CDR3 is TGCAGTGCTAGAGATCTGGGCGCCTACGAGCAGTACTTC.

The chain combines TRBV30 with TRBJ2-3; TRBD1 or TRBD2 may be the D gene (5 bases each). The CDR3 sequence is 12 residues long. Germline CDR1 reads GTSNPN; CDR2 reads SVGIG (reference sequence). Trimming removed 8 bases at V and 6 bases at J, with 15 bases between. This CDR3 is CAGTVSWDTQYF. CDR3 DNA: TGTGCCGGGACCGTGAGTTGGGATACGCAGTATTTT.

This clonotype was counted between two and nine times. Mismatch with germline at one junction end may stem from a read error. V gene TRBV4-1 combines with J gene TRBJ2-1, with D perhaps TRBD1 or TRBD2 (6 bases each). The germline CDR1 and CDR2 sequences are MGHRA and YSYEKL. The CDR3 consists of 16 residues. The CDR3 region is CASSQAISGAGNEQFF. Here the CDR3 DNA reads TGCGCCAGCAGTCAAGCTATCTCGGGGGCGGGCAATGAGCAGTTCTTC.

Here the CDR3 DNA reads TGTGCCAGCAACACAAAGGCACAGGACCCCTGGGGGGACTATGGCTACACCTTC. Translated, it gives CASNTKAQDPWGDYGYTF. The J gene is TRBJ1-2, the V gene TRBV9; D is perhaps TRBD1 (5 bases). CDR3 length: 18 residues. Germline V gene sequence: CDR1 SGDLS, CDR2 YYNGEE. The V end was cut by 6 bases, the J end by 3 bases, with 27 bases between.

The rearrangement uses TRBV7-9 and TRBJ2-7; D is uncertain. Trimming removed 7 bases at V and 3 bases at J, with 13 bases between. CDR3 length: 13 amino acids. Germline-derived CDR1 and CDR2 are SEHNR and FQNEAQ (reference sequence). This CDR3 reads CASTEAPLYEQYF. CDR3 DNA: TGTGCCAGCACTGAGGCTCCCCTCTACGAGCAGTACTTC.